Listed below are T cell receptor beta chains from one sample, sequenced in a study of shared clonotypes between healthy human individuals. Clones were sequenced by immunoSEQ multiplex PCR, and TCRdb holds only the in-frame ones, with some missing. Of over 2,000,000 clones in the sample, 80% to 95% were seen once. The sample was naive CD8+ T cells from PBMCs. These receptors were taken from a man younger than 35 in good health. Some clones in this sample may be carry-over from other donors' samples. Both conserved end residues are part of each CDR3. The order of the fields is V gene, CDR3 length, J gene, D gene, clone size, CDR3 DNA, CDR3 protein. D genes are given only for firm matches. Expanded clones get a size class; other rows say once, few or many, or leave the size out.

v_call: TRBV28; cdr3_length: 14; j_call: TRBJ1-4; d_call: .; clone_size: once; cdr3_nt: TGTGCCAGCAGCCCCGCTGGATGGAGGGAAAAACTGTTTTTT; cdr3_aa: CASSPAGWREKLFF
v_call: TRBV27; cdr3_length: 13; j_call: TRBJ2-7; d_call: .; clone_size: .; cdr3_nt: TGTGCCAGCAGTTTATATGCGGGATACGAGCAGTACTTC; cdr3_aa: CASSLYAGYEQYF
v_call: TRBV6-5; cdr3_length: 14; j_call: TRBJ2-1; d_call: TRBD2; clone_size: .; cdr3_nt: TGTGCCAGCAGTCGGACTAGCGGGGTCAATGAGCAGTTCTTC; cdr3_aa: CASSRTSGVNEQFF
v_call: TRBV6-1; cdr3_length: 12; j_call: TRBJ2-7; d_call: .; clone_size: .; cdr3_nt: TGTGCCAGCAGTCCGCGGGGATACGAGCAGTACTTC; cdr3_aa: CASSPRGYEQYF
v_call: TRBV19; cdr3_length: 12; j_call: TRBJ1-1; d_call: .; clone_size: .; cdr3_nt: TGTGCCAGTAGTGGCCGGGAGCATGAAGCTTTCTTT; cdr3_aa: CASSGREHEAFF
v_call: TRBV27; cdr3_length: 13; j_call: TRBJ2-1; d_call: .; clone_size: .; cdr3_nt: TGTGCCAGCAGCCAGGGTTCGTACAATGAGCAGTTCTTC; cdr3_aa: CASSQGSYNEQFF
v_call: TRBV7-2; cdr3_length: 15; j_call: TRBJ2-5; d_call: .; clone_size: .; cdr3_nt: TGTGCCAGCAGCTTATCCGGGAGCTTAGGAGAGACCCAGTACTTC; cdr3_aa: CASSLSGSLGETQYF
v_call: TRBV12-5; cdr3_length: 14; j_call: TRBJ1-1; d_call: TRBD1; clone_size: .; cdr3_nt: TGTGCTAGTGGTTTGGGAACGACAGGGACTGAAGCTTTCTTT; cdr3_aa: CASGLGTTGTEAFF
v_call: TRBV25-1; cdr3_length: 9; j_call: TRBJ2-7; d_call: .; clone_size: .; cdr3_nt: TGTGCCAGCGCGGAAGAGCAGTACTTC; cdr3_aa: CASAEEQYF
v_call: TRBV29-1; cdr3_length: 12; j_call: TRBJ2-5; d_call: .; clone_size: .; cdr3_nt: TGCAGCGTTCTCCTTGCAAAAGAGACCCAGTACTTC; cdr3_aa: CSVLLAKETQYF
v_call: TRBV21-1; cdr3_length: 13; j_call: TRBJ1-5; d_call: .; clone_size: few; cdr3_nt: TGTGCAACGAGGGGGGTGGGAGTTCAGCCCCAGCATTTT; cdr3_aa: CATRGVGVQPQHF
v_call: TRBV7-3; cdr3_length: 12; j_call: TRBJ2-1; d_call: .; clone_size: once; cdr3_nt: TGTGCCAGCAGCTTAACGCACAATGAGCAGTTCTTC; cdr3_aa: CASSLTHNEQFF
v_call: TRBV2; cdr3_length: 14; j_call: TRBJ2-7; d_call: .; clone_size: once; cdr3_nt: TGTGCCAGCAGTGAAGCAGCGACGGGGTTCGAGCAGTACTTC; cdr3_aa: CASSEAATGFEQYF
v_call: TRBV9; cdr3_length: 14; j_call: TRBJ2-7; d_call: TRBD2; clone_size: .; cdr3_nt: TGTGCCAGCAGCGTAGGCGGGAGCTTATACGAGCAGTACTTC; cdr3_aa: CASSVGGSLYEQYF
v_call: TRBV28; cdr3_length: 16; j_call: TRBJ2-5; d_call: TRBD1; clone_size: .; cdr3_nt: TGTGCCAGCAGTTCTCTTCTCGACAGGGGGGGAGAGACCCAGTACTTC; cdr3_aa: CASSSLLDRGGETQYF
v_call: TRBV19; cdr3_length: 15; j_call: TRBJ2-2; d_call: .; clone_size: .; cdr3_nt: TGTGCCAGTAGATGGGGGGGACAGACCCCCGGGGAGCTGTTTTTT; cdr3_aa: CASRWGGQTPGELFF
v_call: TRBV5-1; cdr3_length: 15; j_call: TRBJ2-7; d_call: TRBD2; clone_size: .; cdr3_nt: TGCGCCAGCAGCCCGGGGACTAGCGGCACCTACGAGCAGTACTTC; cdr3_aa: CASSPGTSGTYEQYF
v_call: TRBV19; cdr3_length: 14; j_call: TRBJ1-1; d_call: .; clone_size: .; cdr3_nt: TGTGCCAGTAGTACCCCGGACATGAACACTGAAGCTTTCTTT; cdr3_aa: CASSTPDMNTEAFF
v_call: TRBV7-8; cdr3_length: 16; j_call: TRBJ2-7; d_call: .; clone_size: .; cdr3_nt: TGTGCCAGCAGCCCGACCAGGGGCGGGCCGACCTACGAGCAGTACTTC; cdr3_aa: CASSPTRGGPTYEQYF
v_call: TRBV5-1; cdr3_length: 15; j_call: TRBJ1-1; d_call: .; clone_size: once; cdr3_nt: TGCGCCAGCTACCCGTTTGCTGAGGGGAACACTGAAGCTTTCTTT; cdr3_aa: CASYPFAEGNTEAFF
v_call: TRBV9; cdr3_length: 14; j_call: TRBJ2-1; d_call: TRBD1; clone_size: .; cdr3_nt: TGTGCCAGCAGCTTACAGGGGGCGCCGAATGAGCAGTTCTTC; cdr3_aa: CASSLQGAPNEQFF
v_call: TRBV7-9; cdr3_length: 14; j_call: TRBJ1-1; d_call: TRBD1; clone_size: .; cdr3_nt: TGTGCCAGCAGCTTTTCAGGGGGTCGGACTGAAGCTTTCTTT; cdr3_aa: CASSFSGGRTEAFF
v_call: TRBV7-2; cdr3_length: 14; j_call: TRBJ2-1; d_call: .; clone_size: .; cdr3_nt: TGTGCCAGCAGCTTAACTGTCCGGGGAGATGAGCAGTTCTTC; cdr3_aa: CASSLTVRGDEQFF
v_call: TRBV6-5; cdr3_length: 13; j_call: TRBJ1-1; d_call: TRBD1; clone_size: once; cdr3_nt: TGTGCCAGCAGTTACCCAGGGGGTATTGAAGCTTTCTTT; cdr3_aa: CASSYPGGIEAFF
v_call: TRBV7-9; cdr3_length: 15; j_call: TRBJ2-7; d_call: TRBD2; clone_size: .; cdr3_nt: TGTGCCAGCAGCCCACTAGCGGGTAGCTCCTACGAGCAGTACTTC; cdr3_aa: CASSPLAGSSYEQYF
v_call: TRBV4-1; cdr3_length: 16; j_call: TRBJ1-2; d_call: .; clone_size: .; cdr3_nt: TGCGCCAGCAGCCAAGAAGGTTCCAGCCTGGCCTATGGCTACACCTTC; cdr3_aa: CASSQEGSSLAYGYTF
v_call: TRBV11-2; cdr3_length: 15; j_call: TRBJ1-4; d_call: .; clone_size: .; cdr3_nt: TGTGCCAGCAGCGACAACAGGGTCATCGGTGAAAAACTGTTTTTT; cdr3_aa: CASSDNRVIGEKLFF
v_call: TRBV30; cdr3_length: 16; j_call: TRBJ2-7; d_call: TRBD2; clone_size: once; cdr3_nt: TGTGCCTGGAGGGGACTAGCGGGAGTGCCCGGGGACGAGCAGTACTTC; cdr3_aa: CAWRGLAGVPGDEQYF
v_call: TRBV27; cdr3_length: 13; j_call: TRBJ2-7; d_call: .; clone_size: .; cdr3_nt: TGTGCCAGCAGTTATGGCCTCGCCTACGAGCAGTACTTC; cdr3_aa: CASSYGLAYEQYF
v_call: TRBV28; cdr3_length: 15; j_call: TRBJ1-1; d_call: .; clone_size: .; cdr3_nt: TGTGCCAGCAGTTTACCCCGGGTGGTGAACACTGAAGCTTTCTTT; cdr3_aa: CASSLPRVVNTEAFF
v_call: TRBV11-2; cdr3_length: 19; j_call: TRBJ2-4; d_call: .; clone_size: .; cdr3_nt: TGTGCCAGCAGCTTAGATCCCCGGACCGTCGAGATAGCCAAAAACATTCAGTACTTC; cdr3_aa: CASSLDPRTVEIAKNIQYF
v_call: TRBV4-2; cdr3_length: 15; j_call: TRBJ1-1; d_call: .; clone_size: few; cdr3_nt: TGTGCCAGCAGCCAAGAGAGAACTCTTTACACTGAAGCTTTCTTT; cdr3_aa: CASSQERTLYTEAFF
v_call: TRBV4-3; cdr3_length: 14; j_call: TRBJ2-7; d_call: .; clone_size: .; cdr3_nt: TGCGCCAGCAGCCAAGGGACCGTGGGATACGAGCAGTACTTC; cdr3_aa: CASSQGTVGYEQYF
v_call: TRBV27; cdr3_length: 18; j_call: TRBJ2-7; d_call: TRBD1; clone_size: .; cdr3_nt: TGTGCCAGCAGTTTCGCAAAGGGACAGGGAAGTGGGTCCTACGAGCAGTACTTC; cdr3_aa: CASSFAKGQGSGSYEQYF
v_call: TRBV4-1; cdr3_length: 17; j_call: TRBJ2-2; d_call: .; clone_size: .; cdr3_nt: TGCGCCAGCAGCCCTAAGGGGGTCACCACGAACACCGGGGAGCTGTTTTTT; cdr3_aa: CASSPKGVTTNTGELFF
v_call: TRBV13; cdr3_length: 12; j_call: TRBJ2-7; d_call: TRBD1; clone_size: .; cdr3_nt: TGTGCCAGCGGACAGGCTGCCTACGAGCAGTACTTC; cdr3_aa: CASGQAAYEQYF
v_call: TRBV4-1; cdr3_length: 14; j_call: TRBJ1-2; d_call: .; clone_size: .; cdr3_nt: TGCGCCAGCAGCCAAGTGGGGGGGGCGGATGGCTACACCTTC; cdr3_aa: CASSQVGGADGYTF
v_call: TRBV9; cdr3_length: 12; j_call: TRBJ2-7; d_call: .; clone_size: .; cdr3_nt: TGTGCCAGCAGCGGGCCCCGAAACGAGCAGTACTTC; cdr3_aa: CASSGPRNEQYF
v_call: TRBV7-9; cdr3_length: 14; j_call: TRBJ1-1; d_call: TRBD1; clone_size: .; cdr3_nt: TGTGCCAGCAGCAGGGGACAGGGGAACACTGAAGCTTTCTTT; cdr3_aa: CASSRGQGNTEAFF
v_call: TRBV11-3; cdr3_length: 11; j_call: TRBJ2-1; d_call: .; clone_size: .; cdr3_nt: TGTGCCAGCAGCTTAGGGCCCGAGCAGTTCTTC; cdr3_aa: CASSLGPEQFF
v_call: TRBV5-1; cdr3_length: 18; j_call: TRBJ2-7; d_call: .; clone_size: .; cdr3_nt: TGCGCCAGCAGCTTGCTCTTCGGGGGTTCGGCTGAGGCCTACGAGCAGTACTTC; cdr3_aa: CASSLLFGGSAEAYEQYF
v_call: TRBV19; cdr3_length: 14; j_call: TRBJ1-1; d_call: TRBD1; clone_size: .; cdr3_nt: TGTGCCAGTAGTACCGGGACAGTGAACACTGAAGCTTTCTTT; cdr3_aa: CASSTGTVNTEAFF
v_call: TRBV11-2; cdr3_length: 14; j_call: TRBJ1-2; d_call: .; clone_size: .; cdr3_nt: TGTGCCAGCAGCCCGACGAGGGGGGTCTATGGCTACACCTTC; cdr3_aa: CASSPTRGVYGYTF
v_call: TRBV5-1; cdr3_length: 17; j_call: TRBJ2-3; d_call: TRBD2; clone_size: .; cdr3_nt: TGCGCCAGCAGCTTGGGGCTAGCGGACCCCCGGGATGATACGCAGTATTTT; cdr3_aa: CASSLGLADPRDDTQYF
v_call: TRBV15; cdr3_length: 16; j_call: TRBJ1-1; d_call: TRBD1; clone_size: .; cdr3_nt: TGTGCCACCAGCAGACCCAGGACAGGGGCGAACACTGAAGCTTTCTTT; cdr3_aa: CATSRPRTGANTEAFF
v_call: TRBV19; cdr3_length: 14; j_call: TRBJ2-5; d_call: .; clone_size: .; cdr3_nt: TGTGCCAGTAGTAGAAGACAGGACCAAGAGACCCAGTACTTC; cdr3_aa: CASSRRQDQETQYF
v_call: TRBV4-1; cdr3_length: 13; j_call: TRBJ2-1; d_call: .; clone_size: .; cdr3_nt: TGCGCCAGCAGCGTCGTATCGGGCAATGAGCAGTTCTTC; cdr3_aa: CASSVVSGNEQFF
v_call: TRBV5-6; cdr3_length: 12; j_call: TRBJ1-6; d_call: .; clone_size: .; cdr3_nt: TGTGCCAGCAGGGACGGTAATTCACCCCTCCACTTT; cdr3_aa: CASRDGNSPLHF
v_call: TRBV30; cdr3_length: 13; j_call: TRBJ1-5; d_call: .; clone_size: few; cdr3_nt: TGTGCCTGGAGTGCCATGGGGGGACAGCCCCAGCATTTT; cdr3_aa: CAWSAMGGQPQHF
v_call: TRBV19; cdr3_length: 15; j_call: TRBJ2-1; d_call: TRBD2; clone_size: .; cdr3_nt: TGTGCCAGTAGCCTCGCCCGGGAGGGCTCCGATGAGCAGTTCTTC; cdr3_aa: CASSLAREGSDEQFF
v_call: TRBV2; cdr3_length: 15; j_call: TRBJ2-5; d_call: TRBD2; clone_size: .; cdr3_nt: TGTGCCAGCAGTCCGGGACTAGCGGTTCAAGAGACCCAGTACTTC; cdr3_aa: CASSPGLAVQETQYF
v_call: TRBV11-2; cdr3_length: 16; j_call: TRBJ2-1; d_call: TRBD2; clone_size: once; cdr3_nt: TGTGCCAGCACCTGGGGCGGGAGGGCCAGTCGAGGTGAGCAGTTCTTC; cdr3_aa: CASTWGGRASRGEQFF
v_call: TRBV10-3; cdr3_length: 16; j_call: TRBJ2-5; d_call: .; clone_size: .; cdr3_nt: TGTGCCATCAGTGAGTCAGGGCTCAGAGGACGGGAGACCCAGTACTTC; cdr3_aa: CAISESGLRGRETQYF
v_call: TRBV7-9; cdr3_length: 14; j_call: TRBJ2-1; d_call: TRBD1; clone_size: .; cdr3_nt: TGTGCCAGCAGCCGACAGGGGGTGGGCAATGAGCAGTTCTTC; cdr3_aa: CASSRQGVGNEQFF
v_call: TRBV7-9; cdr3_length: 11; j_call: TRBJ2-7; d_call: .; clone_size: .; cdr3_nt: TGTGCCAGCAGCCGGGGGTACGAGCAGTACTTC; cdr3_aa: CASSRGYEQYF
v_call: TRBV9; cdr3_length: 15; j_call: TRBJ1-2; d_call: .; clone_size: .; cdr3_nt: TGTGCCAGCAGCGGAGGACCCAACTCTAACTATGGCTACACCTTC; cdr3_aa: CASSGGPNSNYGYTF
v_call: TRBV6-5; cdr3_length: 15; j_call: TRBJ2-7; d_call: .; clone_size: .; cdr3_nt: TGTGCCAGCAGTATAGGAAAACCCCCTTCCTACGAGCAGTACTTC; cdr3_aa: CASSIGKPPSYEQYF
v_call: TRBV9; cdr3_length: 14; j_call: TRBJ1-3; d_call: .; clone_size: .; cdr3_nt: TGTGCCAGCAGCCCACCTTACTCTGGAAACACCATATATTTT; cdr3_aa: CASSPPYSGNTIYF
v_call: TRBV4-1; cdr3_length: 12; j_call: TRBJ2-2; d_call: .; clone_size: .; cdr3_nt: TGCGCCAGCAGCCAAGGGAGCGGGGAGCTGTTTTTT; cdr3_aa: CASSQGSGELFF